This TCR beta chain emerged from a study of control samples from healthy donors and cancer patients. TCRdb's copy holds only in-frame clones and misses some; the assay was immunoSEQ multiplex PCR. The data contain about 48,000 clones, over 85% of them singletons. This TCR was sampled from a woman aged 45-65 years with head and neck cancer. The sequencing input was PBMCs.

CDR3 protein: CASSQESGYEQYF. In nucleotides, the CDR3 is TGCGCCAGCAGCCAAGAAAGCGGCTACGAGCAGTACTTC. This sequence joins TRBV4-3 and TRBJ2-7; D perhaps matches TRBD2 (5 bases). The CDR3 sequence is 13 residues long. Germline V gene lookup returns CDR1 LGHNA and CDR2 YSLEER. V dropped 0 bases and J dropped 3 bases, with 6 bases sitting between them.